Shown below are 14 T cell receptor beta chains from a single sample sequenced in a study of vaccination and CD4 T cells after COVID-19. As to time point: late sampling 161 to 241 days after vaccination in three convalescent patients. Each CDR3 protein is one row after TCRdb ran MiXCR on the PCR reads. The repertoire holds roughly 30,000 distinct CDR3 sequences, with around 50% as singletons. Specimen: CD4+ T cells from blood, collected about 7 months after SARS-CoV-2 vaccination. These receptors came from a human donor who had recovered from COVID-19.

This sequence joins TRBV20-1 and TRBJ2-5, with D possibly being TRBD2 (6 bases). This CDR3 spans 15 amino acids. Trimming removed 3 bases from V and 5 bases from J, with 19 bases in between. CDR1 and CDR2 (germline): DFQATT, SNEGSKA (reference sequence). The CDR3 here is CSARAPAGLTETQYF. CDR3 DNA: TGCAGTGCTAGGGCCCCGGCGGGACTTACCGAGACCCAGTACTTC.

This CDR3 reads CASGGEYNEQFF. The CDR3, as DNA: TGTGCCAGCGGGGGAGAATACAATGAGCAGTTCTTC. The V and J genes are TRBV6-1 and TRBJ2-1; D could derive from TRBD1 or TRBD2 (5 bases each). This CDR3 contains 12 residues. Germline-derived CDR1 and CDR2 are MNHNS and SASEGT. The V and J ends lost 8 bases and 4 bases respectively, with 9 bases between them.

The chain recombines TRBV10-1 with TRBJ2-5; 7 bases are shared with TRBD1. CDR1 is WNHNN and CDR2 is SYGVQD in the germline V gene (reference sequence). This CDR3 is 13 amino acids long. After removal of 2 bases from V and 4 bases from J, the junction contained 1 base not matched to a gene. In DNA form, the CDR3 reads TGCGCCAGCAGTGAGGCAGGGGGAGAGACCCAGTACTTC. Its protein is CASSEAGGETQYF.

This clonotype was seen only a few times. V gene TRBV6-5 combines with J gene TRBJ2-3, with a weak D call TRBD1 (5 bases). The CDR3 spans 17 residues. V was trimmed by 0 bases and J by 2 bases, leaving 15 bases between them. Germline V CDR1 and CDR2: MNHEY, SVGAGI. CDR3 in amino acids: CASSYSTLQEPTDTQYF. In DNA, the CDR3 is TGTGCCAGCAGTTACTCGACGCTACAGGAACCCACAGATACGCAGTATTTT.

This clonotype was seen more than once but under ten times. The V and J genes are TRBV28 and TRBJ2-7, with TRBD1 matching 8 bases. Germline CDR1 is MDHEN and CDR2 is SYDVKM. CDR3 length equals 12 residues. V lost 5 bases to trimming and J lost 8 bases; unmatched junction nucleotides: 5. The CDR3 region has the DNA TGTGCCAGCAGTCCCGGACAGGGTCAGCAGTACTTC. Translation gives CASSPGQGQQYF. The complete variable domain, with remaining parts taken from reference TRBV28 and TRBJ2-7, reads DVKVTQSSRYLVKRTGEKVFLECVQDMDHENMFWYRQDPGLGLRLIYFSYDVKMKEKGDIPEGYSVSREKKERFSLILESASTNQTSMYLCASSPGQGQQYFGPGTRLTVT.

The chain uses TRBV6-5 and TRBJ2-2, with no clear D. This CDR3 comprises 14 residues. The V gene lost 0 bases and the J gene lost 3 bases, with 5 bases spanning the gap. Germline CDR1 reads MNHEY; CDR2 reads SVGAGI. CDR3 nucleotides: TGTGCCAGCAGTTACTCAGCGCACACCGGGGAGCTGTTTTTT. Its translation is CASSYSAHTGELFF.

The rearrangement uses TRBV7-2 and TRBJ1-6, with D maybe TRBD1 (6 bases). Per germline, CDR1 SGHTA and CDR2 FQGNSA. The V end lost 5 bases, the J end lost 7 bases, and 18 bases lay between the germline ends. This CDR3 is 16 amino acids long. Here the CDR3 DNA reads TGTGCCAGCAGCCACCGGAGCCCCAGGGGAAATTCACCCCTCCACTTT. Its translation is CASSHRSPRGNSPLHF.

This clonotype showed up just a few times. The chain employs TRBV20-1 and TRBJ2-7; D may be TRBD1 (6 bases). Germline CDR1 and CDR2: DFQATT and SNEGSKA (reference sequence). The CDR3 is made up of 13 amino acids. V lost 6 bases and J lost 4, with 16 bases in between. This CDR3 is CSAPGHGLYEQYF. The CDR3 coding sequence is TGCAGTGCCCCGGGACACGGCCTTTACGAGCAGTACTTC.

The chain links TRBV19 to TRBJ2-1, with unresolved D. The CDR3 loop spans 14 amino acids. Per germline, CDR1 LNHDA and CDR2 SQIVND (reference sequence). With 2 bases removed from V and 0 bases from J, the gap between germline ends came to 5 bases. CDR3 nucleotide sequence: TGTGCCAGTAGTATACAGACCTCCTACAATGAGCAGTTCTTC. Translation gives CASSIQTSYNEQFF.

In this sample, this clonotype is medium-sized. The rearrangement links TRBV7-9 to TRBJ1-1; D may be TRBD1 (5 bases). V was trimmed by 4 bases and J by 1 base, leaving 7 bases between them. In germline, CDR1 is SEHNR, CDR2 FQNEAQ (reference sequence). This CDR3 spans 13 amino acids. CDR3 DNA sequence: TGTGCCAGCAGCTCAGACAGGAACACTGAAGCTTTCTTT. It encodes CASSSDRNTEAFF.

This clonotype turned up a few times. The rearrangement joins TRBV7-9 to TRBJ1-2; D gene ambiguous. V lost 7 bases and J 5 bases, leaving 20 bases between the germline ends. This CDR3 contains 15 residues. Germline assignment: CDR1 SEHNR and CDR2 FQNEAQ (reference sequence). The CDR3 here is CASIHPLVLGYGYTF. In DNA, the CDR3 is TGTGCCAGCATCCACCCCCTGGTTCTGGGATATGGCTACACCTTC.

The chain couples TRBV30 to TRBJ2-7; TRBD2 is a possible D gene (6 bases). Germline assignment: CDR1 GTSNPN and CDR2 SVGIG (reference sequence). This CDR3 comprises 14 residues. Trimming pared 0 bases from V and 0 bases from J, leaving 9 bases between. The CDR3 sequence: CAWSVWRDSYEQYF. CDR3 coding DNA: TGTGCCTGGAGTGTCTGGCGGGACTCCTACGAGCAGTACTTC.

This clonotype was counted a few times. This rearrangement joins TRBV6-1 to TRBJ2-5; no clear D. The V and J ends lost 6 bases and 5 bases respectively, with 7 bases between them. Germline values: CDR1 MNHNS, CDR2 SASEGT. The CDR3 is 11 amino acids. The CDR3 protein is CASSPGETQYF. The DNA for the CDR3 is TGTGCCAGCAGCCCCGGGGAGACCCAGTACTTC.

V gene TRBV20-1 combines with J gene TRBJ2-1; D call uncertain. CDR1 DFQATT and CDR2 SNEGSKA come from the germline V gene (reference sequence). This CDR3 contains 13 residues. The germline V and J ends were trimmed by 7 bases and 0 bases, with 10 bases remaining between them. This CDR3 is CSVGGPSYNEQFF. DNA for the CDR3: TGCAGTGTCGGCGGACCCTCCTACAATGAGCAGTTCTTC.